The present entry profiles one TCR beta chain with its context. The sample comes from a study of blood T cell repertoires in COVID-19. Some clones are missing from TCRdb's copy, which holds only in-frame ones; the method was immunoSEQ multiplex PCR. The sample has a few hundred thousand clones, around nine tenths seen once; the top ten hold 10%. The CDR3 extends over 16 amino acids. Germline CDR1 SGHKS, CDR2 YYEKEE (reference sequence). With 4 bases clipped from V and 6 bases from J, the junction kept 8 bases outside the gene matches. The sequence was obtained from a woman in her fifties or sixties who had recovered from COVID-19. The sample consisted of PBMCs or T cells enriched from blood (not recorded which). The J gene is TRBJ1-6, the V gene TRBV5-5, with 9 bases matching TRBD1. The CDR3 DNA follows: TGTGCCAGCAGCCTCGGACAGGGGATCGGTAATTCACCCCTCCACTTT. It yields the protein CASSLGQGIGNSPLHF.